This entry is about one T cell receptor beta chain. The CDR3 covers 14 residues. The data are from a study of blood T cell repertoires in COVID-19. Study at large: The United States, Italy and Spain provided the acute and convalescent COVID-19 samples.

Those enrolled in Seattle joined during active infection and were followed longitudinally afterward. Method: immunoSEQ multiplex PCR; TCRdb's copy keeps in-frame clones and lacks some. In the table there are around 62,000 clones, around 90% of which are singletons. V usage is TRBV21-1 and J usage is TRBJ2-1; the table's D call, TRBD1, has no DNA check behind it. TRBV21-1 is assigned pseudogene status. Sequenced material: peripheral blood. The source of this sequence is a woman aged 55-75 years with COVID-19, enrolled during active disease. The CDR3 DNA follows: TGTGCCAGCAGCCTACAGGGAGAATACAATGAGCAGTTCTTC. Amino acids: CASSLQGEYNEQFF.